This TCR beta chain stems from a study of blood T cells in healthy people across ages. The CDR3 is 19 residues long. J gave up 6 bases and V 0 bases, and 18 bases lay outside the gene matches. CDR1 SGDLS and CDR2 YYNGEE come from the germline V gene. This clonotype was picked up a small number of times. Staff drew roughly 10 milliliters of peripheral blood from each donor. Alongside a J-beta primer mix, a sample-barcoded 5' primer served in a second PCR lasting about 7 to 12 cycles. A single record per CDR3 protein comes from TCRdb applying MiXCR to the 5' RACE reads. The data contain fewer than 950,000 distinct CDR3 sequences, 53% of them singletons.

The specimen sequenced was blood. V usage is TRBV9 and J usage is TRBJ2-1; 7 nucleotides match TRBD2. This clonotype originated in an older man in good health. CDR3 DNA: TGTGCCAGCAGCGTAGGGGGAACTTGGGGGGGAAGTTTTGCCAATGAGCAGTTCTTC. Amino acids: CASSVGGTWGGSFANEQFF.